The clone carrying this TCR beta chain was counted at least ten times. The target antigen is unknown. V lost 6 bases to trimming and J lost 5 bases, with 19 bases between them. Germline CDR1 and CDR2: SQVTM and ANQGSEA. The CDR3 has 14 residues. As for time point: persistent/refractory GD, antithyroid drugs over 5 years with positive TRAb. There was RNA extracted from PBMCs, and the TCR library was made from it. Relying on iRepertoire HTBI primers and Arm-PCR of CDR3 regions, the team built TCR beta libraries. Per the original data handling: The samples yielded fewer than 75 TRBV and more than eleven TRBJ segments. MiXCR, run by TCRdb on the multiplex PCR reads, gives a single entry per CDR3 protein. The V and J calls were not made by the authors but by TCRdb's processing. The table has hundreds of thousands of distinct CDR3 sequences, roughly 22% seen once; the top ten hold approximately 14%. These data come from a study of regulatory T cells in long-lasting Graves disease. Across the whole study: Persistent Graves' disease meant over 5 years of antithyroid drugs with positive TSH receptor antibodies. General study findings and limits: Preferential use of TRBV28, TRBJ1-2 and TRBJ2-5 was seen in persistent disease. Shared public clonotypes totalled 2,741 in persistent patients, compared with around 930 in new patients.

The TCR comes from a female donor with Graves disease. This chain connects TRBV29-1 to TRBJ2-5, with D possibly being TRBD1 or TRBD2 (5 bases each). The sample here was peripheral blood mononuclear cells (PBMCs), taken when the disease was refractory, from a patient treated with antithyroid drugs. The CDR3 nucleotides are TGCAGCGTCGCTCCCGACGGGGCAGGGGAGACCCAGTACTTC. Amino acid sequence: CSVAPDGAGETQYF.